Listed below are T cell receptor beta chains from one sample, sequenced in a study of T cell repertoires in cytomegalovirus infection. TCRdb itself ran the reads through MiXCR, one entry per CDR3 protein. This sample has about 500,000 distinct CDR3 sequences, with about 33% found just once. Antigen specificity for these receptors is unknown. The source was cultured PBMCs, collected from culture after CMV antigen stimulation. Receptors were obtained from a human donor in good health (CMV status not recorded). Some clones in this sample may be carry-over from other donors' samples. The CDR3 runs from the conserved cysteine through the conserved F or W. The order of the fields is CDR3 protein, CDR3 DNA, J gene, D gene, V gene, clone size. D genes are given only for firm matches. Rows may omit the clone size; those that give it use once, few, many or a size class.

CDR3aa: CASSFQLAGPDTQYF
CDR3nt: TGTGCCAGCAGTTTCCAACTAGCAGGGCCAGATACGCAGTATTTT
j_gene: TRBJ2-3
d_gene: -
v_gene: TRBV12-3/TRBV12-4
abundance: -

CDR3aa: CASSLGGGRAYEQFF
CDR3nt: TGTGCCAGCAGCTTAGGGGGCGGGAGGGCCTATGAGCAGTTCTTC
j_gene: TRBJ2-1
d_gene: TRBD2
v_gene: TRBV7-2
abundance: few

CDR3aa: CASSAQNTEAFF
CDR3nt: TGTGCCAGCAGCGCACAGAACACTGAAGCTTTCTTT
j_gene: TRBJ1-1
d_gene: -
v_gene: TRBV7-2
abundance: -

CDR3aa: CASSLKRDRIGEQYF
CDR3nt: TGTGCCAGCAGTTTGAAGCGGGATCGGATAGGCGAGCAGTACTTC
j_gene: TRBJ2-7
d_gene: TRBD2
v_gene: TRBV27
abundance: -

CDR3aa: CASSLAGPFSKSYGYTF
CDR3nt: TGTGCCAGCAGCTTAGCGGGCCCCTTTTCAAAGAGTTATGGCTACACCTTC
j_gene: TRBJ1-2
d_gene: -
v_gene: TRBV7-2
abundance: -

CDR3aa: CASSPKTGSNYNEQFF
CDR3nt: TGTGCCAGCAGCCCCAAGACAGGGTCTAACTACAATGAGCAGTTCTTC
j_gene: TRBJ2-1
d_gene: TRBD1
v_gene: TRBV7-9
abundance: few

CDR3aa: CSASAGSSYNEQFF
CDR3nt: TGCAGTGCTAGTGCGGGAAGCTCCTACAATGAGCAGTTCTTC
j_gene: TRBJ2-1
d_gene: -
v_gene: TRBV20-1
abundance: -

CDR3aa: CASSLRQAGAEAFF
CDR3nt: TGTGCCAGCAGCTTAAGGCAGGCCGGAGCTGAAGCTTTCTTT
j_gene: TRBJ1-1
d_gene: -
v_gene: TRBV11-2
abundance: -

CDR3aa: CASSPDRSIVGEAFF
CDR3nt: TGTGCCAGCTCTCCGGACAGATCGATCGTCGGTGAAGCTTTCTTT
j_gene: TRBJ1-1
d_gene: -
v_gene: TRBV18
abundance: many

CDR3aa: CSASFPTGLAGADTQYF
CDR3nt: TGCAGTGCTAGTTTTCCGACGGGACTAGCGGGAGCAGATACGCAGTATTTT
j_gene: TRBJ2-3
d_gene: TRBD2
v_gene: TRBV20-1
abundance: few

CDR3aa: CASRHLGGEAKNIQYF
CDR3nt: TGTGCCAGCAGACACTTGGGGGGGGAAGCCAAAAACATTCAGTACTTC
j_gene: TRBJ2-4
d_gene: TRBD2
v_gene: TRBV28
abundance: -

CDR3aa: CASSLFISGGGETQYF
CDR3nt: TGTGCCAGCAGCTTGTTCATCTCAGGGGGCGGTGAGACCCAGTACTTC
j_gene: TRBJ2-5
d_gene: TRBD1
v_gene: TRBV7-2
abundance: few

CDR3aa: CASKRVTDTQYF
CDR3nt: TGTGCCAGCAAGCGGGTCACAGATACGCAGTATTTT
j_gene: TRBJ2-3
d_gene: -
v_gene: TRBV6-1
abundance: -

CDR3aa: CASSSPGTSGGTDTQYF
CDR3nt: TGTGCCAGCAGCTCGCCCGGGACTAGCGGGGGCACAGATACGCAGTATTTT
j_gene: TRBJ2-3
d_gene: TRBD2
v_gene: TRBV7-2
abundance: -

CDR3aa: CASSRASADTQYF
CDR3nt: TGTGCCAGCAGCCGGGCTAGCGCAGATACGCAGTATTTT
j_gene: TRBJ2-3
d_gene: -
v_gene: TRBV5-4
abundance: few

CDR3aa: CASTSRTGVVTLHF
CDR3nt: TGTGCCAGCACATCCAGGACGGGGGTAGTAACCCTCCACTTT
j_gene: TRBJ1-6
d_gene: -
v_gene: TRBV5-5
abundance: -

CDR3aa: CASSFGGSGTDTQYF
CDR3nt: TGTGCCAGCAGCTTCGGGGGTAGCGGCACAGATACGCAGTATTTT
j_gene: TRBJ2-3
d_gene: -
v_gene: TRBV5-3
abundance: -

CDR3aa: CASSESGKTAYNEQFF
CDR3nt: TGCGCCAGCAGTGAGTCAGGAAAGACTGCCTACAATGAGCAGTTCTTC
j_gene: TRBJ2-1
d_gene: -
v_gene: TRBV10-2
abundance: few

CDR3aa: CASSLGQTSTDTQYF
CDR3nt: TGTGCCAGCAGCTTGGGACAGACTAGCACAGATACGCAGTATTTT
j_gene: TRBJ2-3
d_gene: -
v_gene: TRBV5-6
abundance: few

CDR3aa: CSARETKRMGNTIYF
CDR3nt: TGCAGTGCTAGAGAGACGAAAAGGATGGGAAACACCATATATTTT
j_gene: TRBJ1-3
d_gene: -
v_gene: TRBV20-1
abundance: -

CDR3aa: CASSLGQTSPLHF
CDR3nt: TGTGCCAGCAGCTTGGGACAGACGTCACCCCTCCACTTT
j_gene: TRBJ1-6
d_gene: -
v_gene: TRBV5-5
abundance: -

CDR3aa: CASGLVPAGGEQFF
CDR3nt: TGTGCTAGTGGTTTGGTACCAGCGGGAGGTGAGCAGTTCTTC
j_gene: TRBJ2-1
d_gene: TRBD2
v_gene: TRBV12-5
abundance: -

CDR3aa: CASTHTSGGYNEQFF
CDR3nt: TGTGCCAGCACTCACACTAGCGGGGGATACAATGAGCAGTTCTTC
j_gene: TRBJ2-1
d_gene: TRBD2
v_gene: TRBV6-2/TRBV6-3
abundance: few

CDR3aa: CASSEAESYGYTF
CDR3nt: TGTGCCAGCAGTGAAGCAGAAAGCTATGGCTACACCTTC
j_gene: TRBJ1-2
d_gene: -
v_gene: TRBV6-1
abundance: -

CDR3aa: CASRLSGETQYF
CDR3nt: TGTGCCAGCAGGCTAAGTGGGGAGACCCAGTACTTC
j_gene: TRBJ2-5
d_gene: -
v_gene: TRBV7-2
abundance: -

CDR3aa: CSARAGRVSNQPQHF
CDR3nt: TGCAGTGCTAGAGCCGGACGGGTTAGCAATCAGCCCCAGCATTTT
j_gene: TRBJ1-5
d_gene: -
v_gene: TRBV20-1
abundance: -

CDR3aa: CASSLVTGAGSPLHF
CDR3nt: TGTGCCAGCAGCTTAGTAACGGGGGCTGGGTCACCCCTCCACTTT
j_gene: TRBJ1-6
d_gene: -
v_gene: TRBV7-8
abundance: few

CDR3aa: CASSYPRSGRGVNEQFF
CDR3nt: TGTGCCAGCAGTTACCCTAGAAGCGGGAGAGGAGTGAATGAGCAGTTCTTC
j_gene: TRBJ2-1
d_gene: TRBD2
v_gene: TRBV6-5
abundance: many

CDR3aa: CASSTGQGGWQTQYF
CDR3nt: TGTGCCAGCAGCACGGGACAGGGAGGTTGGCAGACCCAGTACTTC
j_gene: TRBJ2-5
d_gene: TRBD1
v_gene: TRBV27
abundance: -

CDR3aa: CASSYPGTGRAPIYSNQPQHF
CDR3nt: TGTGCCAGCAGTTACCCAGGGACAGGGCGAGCACCGATTTATAGCAATCAGCCCCAGCATTTT
j_gene: TRBJ1-5
d_gene: TRBD1
v_gene: TRBV6-2/TRBV6-3
abundance: -

CDR3aa: CASSQRSEGMLLDEQFF
CDR3nt: TGTGCCAGCAGCCAGCGGTCTGAAGGGATGCTGCTCGATGAGCAGTTCTTC
j_gene: TRBJ2-1
d_gene: -
v_gene: TRBV5-3
abundance: -

CDR3aa: CASSSRGLAEKEQFF
CDR3nt: TGTGCCAGCAGCTCACGCGGCCTAGCGGAGAAGGAGCAGTTCTTC
j_gene: TRBJ2-1
d_gene: TRBD2
v_gene: TRBV7-2
abundance: many

CDR3aa: CSARRLATYNEQFF
CDR3nt: TGCAGTGCCCGAAGGCTAGCGACCTACAATGAGCAGTTCTTC
j_gene: TRBJ2-1
d_gene: -
v_gene: TRBV20-1
abundance: few

CDR3aa: CASSYRQTSIYEQYF
CDR3nt: TGTGCCAGCAGTTATAGGCAGACCAGTATCTACGAGCAGTACTTC
j_gene: TRBJ2-7
d_gene: -
v_gene: TRBV6-8
abundance: -

CDR3aa: CASSLRQRERYNEQFF
CDR3nt: TGTGCCAGCAGTCTCCGACAGCGGGAGCGCTACAATGAGCAGTTCTTC
j_gene: TRBJ2-1
d_gene: TRBD2
v_gene: TRBV12-3/TRBV12-4
abundance: -